This passage covers 10 T cell receptor beta chains from one sample sequenced in a study of T cells in Graves' hyperthyroidism and ophthalmopathy. Amplified TCR beta CDR3 regions came from RNA transcripts. RT-PCR in the first round (using the HTBI primer set) targeted the TCR CDR3. MiXCR, run by TCRdb on the multiplex PCR reads, gives a single entry per CDR3 protein. The sample has roughly 530,000 distinct CDR3 sequences, roughly 17% seen once. Sequencing input: blood. The receptors come from a woman in her late teens or twenties with Graves' ophthalmopathy.

This clonotype came up many times. The chain uses TRBV7-8 and TRBJ2-3; 10 bases map to TRBD2. The CDR3 totals 16 residues. Germline V gene data show CDR1 as SGHVS and CDR2 as FQNEAQ. Trimming removed 4 bases from V and 6 bases from J; junction bases left unmatched: 10. CDR3 in DNA: TGTGCCAGCAGCTCGACTAGCGGGTCCCCCCCGGATACGCAGTATTTT. The encoded protein is CASSSTSGSPPDTQYF.

This clonotype has ten or more counts. This chain uses TRBV30 with TRBJ1-1; 7 bases are a match to TRBD1. CDR3 length: 14 amino acids. From germline, CDR1 is GTSNPN and CDR2 SVGIG (reference sequence). The ends lost 4 bases at V and 1 base at J; junction bases unmatched: 6. This CDR3 reads CAWTDRVKNTEAFF. For the CDR3, the DNA is TGTGCCTGGACCGACAGGGTGAAGAACACTGAAGCTTTCTTT.

Many counts were recorded for this clonotype. The chain carries TRBV4-1 and TRBJ1-3; D uncertain. The germline V gene encodes CDR1 MGHRA and CDR2 YSYEKL. The ends were cut back, 0 bases at V and 0 bases at J, with 12 bases in the middle. The CDR3 spans 17 residues. The CDR3 reads CASSQEMAGSSGNTIYF. CDR3 in DNA: TGCGCCAGCAGCCAAGAGATGGCGGGTAGCTCTGGAAACACCATATATTTT.

The chain recombines TRBV6-2 or TRBV6-3 with TRBJ2-1, with 10 nucleotides matching TRBD2. The V gene's germline CDR1 is MNHEY and CDR2 SVGEGT. With 4 bases clipped from V and 6 bases from J, the junction kept 9 bases outside the gene matches. The CDR3 length is 16 residues. DNA of the CDR3: TGTGCCAGCAGTTCTTCAGGGGGACTAGCGATCAATGAGCAGTTCTTC. It encodes CASSSSGGLAINEQFF.

This clonotype has at least ten counts. The V and J genes are TRBV6-1 and TRBJ2-1; 7 bases align to TRBD2. The CDR3 is 15 residues long. Germline CDR1 is MNHNS and CDR2 is SASEGT. The V gene end was trimmed by 10 bases and the J gene end by 5 bases; junction bases not matched to a gene: 14. The CDR3, as DNA: TGTGCCAACTCCGGGGGGACCCTATCCAACAATGAGCAGTTCTTC. Protein sequence: CANSGGTLSNNEQFF.

At least ten counts were recorded for this clonotype. The chain couples TRBV6-1 to TRBJ1-1; unclear D gene. Germline V CDR1 and CDR2: MNHNS, SASEGT. The CDR3 covers 13 residues. The V gene lost 6 bases and the J gene lost 3 bases, with 11 bases spanning the gap. The CDR3 coding sequence is TGTGCCAGCAGATCTGGAGAGGACACTGAAGCTTTCTTT. Translation: CASRSGEDTEAFF.

This chain joins TRBV7-9 and TRBJ1-3; unclear D gene. CDR1 and CDR2 from the germline V gene are SEHNR and FQNEAQ (reference sequence). The CDR3 is 13 amino acids. Trimming left V 3 bases short and J 4 bases short, with 7 bases between. The CDR3 DNA reads as TGTGCCAGCAGCTTTCAAAACGGAAACACCATATATTTT. Encoded protein: CASSFQNGNTIYF. Drawing the rest from reference TRBV7-9 and TRBJ1-3, the complete variable domain is DTGVSQNPRHKITKRGQNVTFRCDPISEHNRLYWYRQTLGQGPEFLTYFQNEAQLEKSRLLSDRFSAERPKGSFSTLEIQRTEQGDSAMYLCASSFQNGNTIYFGEGSWLTVV.

This clonotype was seen a handful of times. The rearrangement uses TRBV4-1 and TRBJ2-1; TRBD1 is a possible D gene (6 bases). The V end lost 1 base, the J end lost 5 bases, and 12 bases lay between the germline ends. The CDR3 length is 15 residues. Germline loops: CDR1 MGHRA, CDR2 YSYEKL. CDR3 bases: TGCGCCAGCAGCCAAGTCAACAGGGAAAACAATGAGCAGTTCTTC. Translated, it gives CASSQVNRENNEQFF.

This clonotype has ten or more counts. The V call is TRBV28, the J call TRBJ1-2, with a tentative D call TRBD1 (6 bases). V shed 4 bases and J shed 0 bases, with 9 bases lying between them. The germline V gene has CDR1 MDHEN and CDR2 SYDVKM. The CDR3 totals 14 residues. Written as DNA, the CDR3 is TGTGCCAGCAGTTCAACAGGGACTAACTATGGCTACACCTTC. This gives the protein CASSSTGTNYGYTF.

There are a few counts of this clonotype. This chain joins TRBV5-1 and TRBJ2-7; the D gene is possibly TRBD2 (5 bases). Trimming shortened V by 0 bases and J by 4 bases, and 14 bases separated the two germline ends. This CDR3 is 15 amino acids long. CDR1 is SGHRS, CDR2 YFSETQ, per germline. The CDR3 loop is CASSLGLTTPYEQYF. In DNA form, the CDR3 reads TGCGCCAGCAGCTTGGGACTAACTACCCCTTACGAGCAGTACTTC.